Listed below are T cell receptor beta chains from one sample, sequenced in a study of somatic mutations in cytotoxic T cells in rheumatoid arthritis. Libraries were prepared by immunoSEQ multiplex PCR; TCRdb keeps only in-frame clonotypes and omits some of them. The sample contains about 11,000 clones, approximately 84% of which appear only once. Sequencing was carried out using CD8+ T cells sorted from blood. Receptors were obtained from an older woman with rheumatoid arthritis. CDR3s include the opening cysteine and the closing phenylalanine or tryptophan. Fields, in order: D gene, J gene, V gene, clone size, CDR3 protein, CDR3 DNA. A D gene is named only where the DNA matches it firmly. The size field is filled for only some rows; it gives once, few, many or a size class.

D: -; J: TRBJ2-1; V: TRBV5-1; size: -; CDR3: CASSLGNEAYNEQFF; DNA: TGCGCCAGCAGCTTGGGGAACGAGGCCTACAATGAGCAGTTCTTC
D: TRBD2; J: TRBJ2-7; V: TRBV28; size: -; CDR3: CASSVAGTPHEQYF; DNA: TGTGCCAGCAGTGTAGCGGGAACCCCTCACGAGCAGTACTTC
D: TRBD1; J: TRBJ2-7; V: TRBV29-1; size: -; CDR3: CSGRIYRGSSYEQYF; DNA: TGCAGCGGGAGGATCTACAGGGGCAGCTCCTACGAGCAGTACTTC
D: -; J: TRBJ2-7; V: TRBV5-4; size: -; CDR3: CASSLAIGAYEQYF; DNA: TGTGCCAGCAGCTTGGCAATAGGGGCCTACGAGCAGTACTTC
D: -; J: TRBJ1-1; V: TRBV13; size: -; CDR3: CASSFGTYTEAFF; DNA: TGTGCCAGCAGCTTCGGGACTTACACTGAAGCTTTCTTT
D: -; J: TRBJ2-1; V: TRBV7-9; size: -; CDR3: CASIRGLRNEQFF; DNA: TGTGCCAGCATTAGGGGGTTACGGAATGAGCAGTTCTTC
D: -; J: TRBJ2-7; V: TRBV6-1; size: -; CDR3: CASSELSSEQYF; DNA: TGTGCCAGCAGTGAATTGTCTTCCGAGCAGTACTTC
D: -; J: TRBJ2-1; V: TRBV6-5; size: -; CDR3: CASSYTNSPYNEQFF; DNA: TGTGCCAGCAGTTACACAAACAGCCCTTACAATGAGCAGTTCTTC
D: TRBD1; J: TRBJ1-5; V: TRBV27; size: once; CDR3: CASSSTGGYNQPQHF; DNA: TGTGCCAGCAGTTCCACAGGGGGGTACAATCAGCCCCAGCATTTT
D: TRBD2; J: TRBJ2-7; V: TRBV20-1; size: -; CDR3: CSAITSVEQYF; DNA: TGCAGTGCTATTACTAGCGTCGAGCAGTACTTC
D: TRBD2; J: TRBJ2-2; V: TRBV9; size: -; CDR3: CASSARGAGFTGELFF; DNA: TGTGCCAGCAGCGCCCGCGGAGCGGGGTTTACCGGGGAGCTGTTTTTT
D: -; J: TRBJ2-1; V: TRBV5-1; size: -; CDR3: CASSSGLPTSSYNEQFF; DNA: TGCGCCAGCAGCTCCGGACTACCGACTAGCTCCTACAATGAGCAGTTCTTC
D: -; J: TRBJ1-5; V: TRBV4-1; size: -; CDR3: CASSQEVGGRSNQPQHF; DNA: TGCGCCAGCAGCCAAGAGGTGGGGGGAAGGAGCAATCAGCCCCAGCATTTT
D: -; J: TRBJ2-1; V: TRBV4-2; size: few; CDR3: CASSQDGQGSYNEQFF; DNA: TGTGCCAGCAGCCAAGATGGCCAGGGCTCCTACAATGAGCAGTTCTTC
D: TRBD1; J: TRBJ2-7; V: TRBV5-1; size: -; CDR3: CASSPEVGQGASEQYF; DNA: TGCGCCAGCAGCCCGGAGGTAGGACAGGGGGCAAGCGAGCAGTACTTC
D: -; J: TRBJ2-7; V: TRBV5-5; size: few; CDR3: CASSRDSNYEQYF; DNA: TGTGCCAGCAGCCGGGACTCCAACTACGAGCAGTACTTC
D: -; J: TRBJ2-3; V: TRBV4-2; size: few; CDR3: CASSPSFLGRTDTQYF; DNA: TGTGCCAGCAGCCCCAGCTTCCTGGGCCGCACAGATACGCAGTATTTT
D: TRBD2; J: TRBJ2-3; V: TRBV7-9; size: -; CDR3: CASSLDQREADTQYF; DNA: TGTGCCAGCAGCTTAGACCAGCGGGAGGCCGATACGCAGTATTTT
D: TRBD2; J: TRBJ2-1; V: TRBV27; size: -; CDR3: CASSPTAGNSYNEQFF; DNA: TGTGCCAGCAGTCCAACAGCGGGAAACTCCTACAATGAGCAGTTCTTC
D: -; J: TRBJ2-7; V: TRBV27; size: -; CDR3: CASSPPYRGEQYF; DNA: TGTGCCAGCAGTCCGCCCTACCGGGGCGAGCAGTACTTC
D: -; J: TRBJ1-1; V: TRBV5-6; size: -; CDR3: CASSLGGPNTEAFF; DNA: TGTGCCAGCAGCTTGGGGGGGCCGAACACTGAAGCTTTCTTT
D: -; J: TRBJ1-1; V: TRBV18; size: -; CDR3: CASSPAGMNTEAFF; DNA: TGTGCCAGCTCACCGGCGGGGATGAACACTGAAGCTTTCTTT
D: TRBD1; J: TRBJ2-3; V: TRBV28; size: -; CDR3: CASSSVPGTGTRSDTQYF; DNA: TGTGCCAGCAGTTCTGTACCGGGGACAGGGACACGGTCCGATACGCAGTATTTT
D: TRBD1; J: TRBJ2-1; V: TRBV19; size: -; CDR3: CASSTDRGWGYNEQFF; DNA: TGTGCCAGTAGTACCGACAGGGGCTGGGGGTACAATGAGCAGTTCTTC
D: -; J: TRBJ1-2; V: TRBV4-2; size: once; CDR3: CASSSRGAGSGYTF; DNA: TGTGCCAGCAGCTCCCGGGGGGCAGGTAGTGGCTACACCTTC
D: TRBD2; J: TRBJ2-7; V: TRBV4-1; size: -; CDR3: CASSPGASGAYEQYF; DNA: TGCGCCAGCAGTCCCGGGGCTAGCGGAGCCTACGAGCAGTACTTC
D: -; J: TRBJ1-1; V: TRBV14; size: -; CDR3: CASSDDRPEAFF; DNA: TGTGCCAGCAGCGACGACAGACCAGAAGCTTTCTTT
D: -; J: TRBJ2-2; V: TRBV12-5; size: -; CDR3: CASGLVRSGILAGELFF; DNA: TGTGCTAGTGGTTTGGTACGGTCAGGGATCCTGGCCGGGGAGCTGTTTTTT
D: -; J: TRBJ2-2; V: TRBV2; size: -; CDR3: CASKGGGVGTGELFF; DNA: TGTGCCAGCAAGGGAGGCGGGGTAGGCACCGGGGAGCTGTTTTTT
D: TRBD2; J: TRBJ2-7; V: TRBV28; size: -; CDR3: CASSAGTSGSSIHEQYF; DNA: TGTGCCAGCAGTGCCGGGACTAGCGGGAGTTCGATCCACGAGCAGTACTTC
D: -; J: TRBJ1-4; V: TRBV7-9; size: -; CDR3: CASSQEKGLGFEKLFF; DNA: TGTGCCAGCAGCCAAGAGAAGGGACTGGGATTTGAAAAACTGTTTTTT
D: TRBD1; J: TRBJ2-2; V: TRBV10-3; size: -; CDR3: CAISAPLGQGTGELFF; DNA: TGTGCCATCAGCGCCCCCTTGGGACAGGGGACAGGGGAGCTGTTTTTT
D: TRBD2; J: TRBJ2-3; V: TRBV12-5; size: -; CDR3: CASDLAGDNPDTQYF; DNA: TGTGCTAGTGACCTAGCGGGAGACAACCCAGATACGCAGTATTTT
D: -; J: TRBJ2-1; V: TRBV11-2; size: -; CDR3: CASSSVGGRAEQFF; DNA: TGTGCCAGCAGCTCAGTGGGGGGAAGGGCTGAGCAGTTCTTC
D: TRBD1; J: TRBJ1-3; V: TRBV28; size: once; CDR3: CASSFQGEGTIYF; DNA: TGTGCCAGCAGTTTTCAGGGGGAAGGCACCATATATTTT
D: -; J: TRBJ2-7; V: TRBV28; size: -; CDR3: CASSLDSYEQYF; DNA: TGTGCCAGCAGTTTAGATAGCTACGAGCAGTACTTC
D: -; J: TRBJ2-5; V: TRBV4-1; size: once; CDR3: CASSQEALVQETQYF; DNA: TGCGCCAGCAGCCAAGAAGCCCTCGTACAAGAGACCCAGTACTTC
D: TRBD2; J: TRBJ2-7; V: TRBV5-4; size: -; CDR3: CASSLEASGRDEQYF; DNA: TGTGCCAGCAGCTTGGAGGCTAGCGGGAGGGACGAGCAGTACTTC
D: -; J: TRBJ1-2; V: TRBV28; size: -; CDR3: CASSLKRLNYGYTF; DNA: TGTGCCAGCAGCCTCAAGCGCCTAAACTATGGCTACACCTTC
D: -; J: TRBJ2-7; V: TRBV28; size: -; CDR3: CASSSIGVGSYEQYF; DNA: TGTGCCAGCAGTTCTATAGGGGTCGGGTCCTACGAGCAGTACTTC
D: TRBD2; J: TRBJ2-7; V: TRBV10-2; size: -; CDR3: CASSEWSGGLSYEQYF; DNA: TGCGCCAGCAGTGAGTGGTCGGGAGGGCTCTCCTACGAGCAGTACTTC
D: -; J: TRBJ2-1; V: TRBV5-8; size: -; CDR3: CASSFGGGNEQFF; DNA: TGTGCCAGCAGCTTCGGGGGTGGGAATGAGCAGTTCTTC
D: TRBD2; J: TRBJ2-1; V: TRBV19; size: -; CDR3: CASSIGLAEHNEQFF; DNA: TGTGCCAGTAGTATAGGGCTAGCGGAACACAATGAGCAGTTCTTC
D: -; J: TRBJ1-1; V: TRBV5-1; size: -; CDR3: CASSLENRLNTEAFF; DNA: TGCGCCAGCAGCTTGGAGAACAGGTTGAACACTGAAGCTTTCTTT
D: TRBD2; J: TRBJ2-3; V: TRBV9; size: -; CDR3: CASSESGRGGDTQYF; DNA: TGTGCCAGCAGCGAAAGCGGGAGAGGAGGAGATACGCAGTATTTT
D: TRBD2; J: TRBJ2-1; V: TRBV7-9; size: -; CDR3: CASSWGLDYEQFF; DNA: TGTGCCAGCAGCTGGGGACTAGACTATGAGCAGTTCTTC
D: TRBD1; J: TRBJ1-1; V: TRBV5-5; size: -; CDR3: CASRLGQSNTEAFF; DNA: TGTGCCAGCAGATTGGGACAGTCGAACACTGAAGCTTTCTTT
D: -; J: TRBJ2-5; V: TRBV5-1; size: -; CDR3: CASSRTRGEETQYF; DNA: TGCGCCAGCAGCCGCACCAGGGGGGAGGAGACCCAGTACTTC
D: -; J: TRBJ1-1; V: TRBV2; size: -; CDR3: CASSDRLDRGTEAFF; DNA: TGTGCCAGCAGCGACCGTCTTGATCGGGGCACTGAAGCTTTCTTT
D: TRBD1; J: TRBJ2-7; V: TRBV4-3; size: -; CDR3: CASSQDRDRSLMGEQYF; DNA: TGCGCCAGCAGCCAAGACCGGGACAGGAGTTTGATGGGCGAGCAGTACTTC
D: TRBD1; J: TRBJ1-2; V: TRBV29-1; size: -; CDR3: CSVGDRGEEDYGYTF; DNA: TGCAGCGTCGGCGACAGGGGAGAGGAAGACTATGGCTACACCTTC
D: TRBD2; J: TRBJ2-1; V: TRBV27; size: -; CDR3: CASSTLGTSGSRNEQFF; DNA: TGTGCCAGCAGCACCCTCGGGACTAGCGGGAGTAGAAATGAGCAGTTCTTC
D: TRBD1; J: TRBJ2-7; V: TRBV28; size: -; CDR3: CASSLWTGLIYEQYF; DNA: TGTGCCAGCAGCCTGTGGACAGGGTTAATCTACGAGCAGTACTTC
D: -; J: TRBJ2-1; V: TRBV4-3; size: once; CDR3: CASSQFPSEGPHSEQFF; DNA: TGCGCCAGCAGCCAATTCCCCTCGGAGGGCCCTCATAGCGAGCAGTTCTTC
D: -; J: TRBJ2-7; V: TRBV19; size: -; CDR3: CASRSLESYEQYF; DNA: TGTGCCAGTCGTTCTCTCGAGTCCTACGAGCAGTACTTC
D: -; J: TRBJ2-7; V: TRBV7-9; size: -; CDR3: CASSPVDYYEQYF; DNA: TGTGCCAGCAGCCCCGTTGACTACTACGAGCAGTACTTC
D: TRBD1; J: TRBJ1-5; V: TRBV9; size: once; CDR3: CASSVGQFNQPQHF; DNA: TGTGCCAGCAGCGTGGGACAGTTCAATCAGCCCCAGCATTTT
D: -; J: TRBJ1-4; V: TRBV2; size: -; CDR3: CAIMQGNEKLFF; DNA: TGTGCCATCATGCAGGGGAATGAAAAACTGTTTTTT
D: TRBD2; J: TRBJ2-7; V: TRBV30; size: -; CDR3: CAWSVLGLASGEQYF; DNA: TGTGCCTGGAGTGTACTAGGACTAGCATCGGGCGAGCAGTACTTC
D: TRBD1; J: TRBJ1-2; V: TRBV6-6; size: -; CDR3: CASRERQGGAF; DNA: TGTGCCAGCAGGGAACGACAGGGAGGCGCCTTC